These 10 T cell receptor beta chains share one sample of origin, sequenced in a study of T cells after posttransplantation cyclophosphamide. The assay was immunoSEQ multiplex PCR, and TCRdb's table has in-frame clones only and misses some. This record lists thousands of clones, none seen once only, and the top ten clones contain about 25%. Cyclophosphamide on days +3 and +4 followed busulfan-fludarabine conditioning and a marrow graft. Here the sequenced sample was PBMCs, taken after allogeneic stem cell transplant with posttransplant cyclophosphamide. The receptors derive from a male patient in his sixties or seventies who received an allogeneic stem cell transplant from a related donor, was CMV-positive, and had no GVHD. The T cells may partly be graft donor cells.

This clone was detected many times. CDR3: CASGLGDRVNGNEQFF. The DNA for the CDR3 is TGTGCTAGTGGTTTGGGAGACAGGGTCAACGGCAATGAGCAGTTCTTC. The chain employs TRBV12-5 and TRBJ2-1; 7 nucleotides align to TRBD1. CDR1 is LGHNT, CDR2 FRNRAP, per germline. The V segment lost 1 base and the J segment 6 bases; nucleotides outside the gene matches: 9. This CDR3 has 16 residues.

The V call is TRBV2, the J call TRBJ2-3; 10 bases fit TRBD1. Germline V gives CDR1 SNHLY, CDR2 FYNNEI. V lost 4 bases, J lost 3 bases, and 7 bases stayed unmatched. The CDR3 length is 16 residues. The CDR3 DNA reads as TGTGCCAGCAGTGTACGGGACAGGGGCCTGACAGATACGCAGTATTTT. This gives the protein CASSVRDRGLTDTQYF.

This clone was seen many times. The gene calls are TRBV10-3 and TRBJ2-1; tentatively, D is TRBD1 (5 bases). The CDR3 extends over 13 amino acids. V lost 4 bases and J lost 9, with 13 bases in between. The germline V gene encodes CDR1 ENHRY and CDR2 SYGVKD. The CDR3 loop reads CAISGLQGGEQFF. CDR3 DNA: TGTGCCATCAGTGGACTCCAGGGCGGTGAGCAGTTCTTC.

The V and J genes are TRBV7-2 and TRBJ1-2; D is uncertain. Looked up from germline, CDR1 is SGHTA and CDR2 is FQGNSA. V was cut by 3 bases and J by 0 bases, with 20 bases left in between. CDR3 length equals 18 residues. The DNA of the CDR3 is TGTGCCAGCAGCTTCTATTCCGGACTTCCACCCCCTAACTATGGCTACACCTTC. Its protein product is CASSFYSGLPPPNYGYTF.

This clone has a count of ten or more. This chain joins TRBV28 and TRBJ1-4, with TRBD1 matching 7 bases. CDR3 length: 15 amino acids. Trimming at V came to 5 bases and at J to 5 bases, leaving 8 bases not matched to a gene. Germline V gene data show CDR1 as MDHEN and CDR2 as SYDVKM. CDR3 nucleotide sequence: TGTGCCAGCAGTACCAGACAGGGTCTAAATGAAAAACTGTTTTTT. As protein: CASSTRQGLNEKLFF.

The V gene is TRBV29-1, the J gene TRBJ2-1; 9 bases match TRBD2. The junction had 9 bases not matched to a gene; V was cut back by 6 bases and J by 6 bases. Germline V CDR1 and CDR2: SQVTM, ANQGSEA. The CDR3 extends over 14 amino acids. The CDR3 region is CSVRSGGQGNEQFF. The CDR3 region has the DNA TGCAGCGTACGCAGCGGGGGGCAGGGCAATGAGCAGTTCTTC.

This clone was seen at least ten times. In nucleotides, the CDR3 is TGTGCCAGCAGGGGTGGGGCCACTGAAGCTTTCTTT. Translated, it gives CASRGGATEAFF. The rearrangement uses TRBV28 and TRBJ1-1, with TRBD1 as a possible D gene (5 bases). Germline CDR1 and CDR2: MDHEN and SYDVKM. CDR3 length: 12 residues. V lost 6 bases to trimming and J lost 4 bases, with 9 bases between them.

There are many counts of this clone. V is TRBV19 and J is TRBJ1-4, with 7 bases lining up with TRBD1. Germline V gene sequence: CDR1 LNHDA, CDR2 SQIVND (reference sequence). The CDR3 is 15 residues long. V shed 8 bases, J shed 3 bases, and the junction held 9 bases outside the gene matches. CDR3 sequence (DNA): TGTGCCAGTTCATCAAGGGGGCCTGCTAATGAAAAACTGTTTTTT. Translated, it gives CASSSRGPANEKLFF.

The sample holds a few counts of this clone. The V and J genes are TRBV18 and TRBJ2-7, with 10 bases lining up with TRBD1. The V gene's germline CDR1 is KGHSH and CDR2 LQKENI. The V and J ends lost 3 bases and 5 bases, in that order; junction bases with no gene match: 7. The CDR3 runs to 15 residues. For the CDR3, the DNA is TGTGCCAGCTCACCCCCCGGGACAGGGGTCCACGAGCAGTACTTC. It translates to CASSPPGTGVHEQYF.

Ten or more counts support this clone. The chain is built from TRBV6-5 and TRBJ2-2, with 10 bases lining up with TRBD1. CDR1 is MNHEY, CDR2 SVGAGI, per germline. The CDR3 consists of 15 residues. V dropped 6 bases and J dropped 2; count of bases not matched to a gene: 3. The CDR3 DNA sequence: TGTGCCAGCAGCCGGGACAGGGGAAACACCGGGGAGCTGTTTTTT. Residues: CASSRDRGNTGELFF.